This T cell receptor beta chain was sequenced in a study of T-cell reconstitution after alpha-beta-depleted transplantation in children (dated by TCRdb to 2016 to 2017). A note on the overall study: Using TCR repertoire profiling, the study quantitatively followed how T-cell immune reconstitution unfolded in children after TCRalphabeta/CD19-depleted allogeneic hematopoietic cell transplantation. What the research found in general, with its limitations: The apparently early alphabetaT-cell count recovery about two months after transplant was reportedly dependent on only several hundred rapidly expanded clones derived from non-depleted graft cells. Over the following months the frequencies of hyperexpanded clones went down, and after one year T-cell counts and TCRbeta diversity were mostly credited to newly produced T cells. In some patients, the high TCRbeta diversity seen at day 60 was put down to recipient T cells and intrathymic progenitors that had survived conditioning.

This clonotype was seen only a few times. No antigen is known for it. No clone much larger than this one lies a single base away; base qualities are absent. Here V drops 4 bases and J drops 0 bases, and the junction holds 7 bases not matched to any gene. In the germline V gene, CDR1 corresponds to SGHRS and CDR2 to YFSETQ. From the cysteine up to the phenylalanine, the CDR3 has a length of 17 residues. Of the read, only the CDR3 DNA is kept; its 51 bases are in frame from base 1. Preparation of the library involved PCR. The reads were generated on an Illumina HiSeq 2500. To normalize quantification of the TCRbeta repertoire, the TCR libraries were built with molecular barcoding that relied on unique molecular identifiers. TCRdb passed the public sequencing reads through fastp at Q25 and MiXCR, retaining productive beta sequences. Entries that share a CDR3 protein sequence are merged under the most common genes and DNA. The sample includes 250,000 to 400,000 distinct CDR3 sequences, with about a quarter observed a single time. The top ten constitute approximately 11% of the sample.

The treatment or condition label for this specimen denotes: allogeneic hematopoietic cell transplantation with graft depleted of TCRalphabeta T cells and CD19 B cells. TCRalphabeta/CD19-depleted allogeneic hematopoietic cell grafts were given to the transplant recipients, all of whom were children. The material sequenced was PBMCs, mostly from graft donor cells, taken 180 days after TCRalphabeta/CD19-depleted stem cell transplant. This receptor was taken from a male patient under 18 who had a stem cell transplant for acute lymphoblastic leukemia, so the T cells may come from the graft donor. This receptor chain uses TRBV5-1 and TRBJ2-2, with 9 bases matching TRBD2. The DNA is TGCGCCAGCAGCCGTGGGCTAGCGGGATCGAACACCGGGGAGCTGTTTTTT. It translates as CASSRGLAGSNTGELFF.